Presented here are 12 T cell receptor beta chains from one specimen sequenced in a study of CD8+ T cells in alopecia areata. Treatment here: oral pan-JAK inhibitor, 5-10 mg twice daily. Following RNA extraction, reverse transcription yielded cDNA that acted as the sequencing template. Measured with immunoSEQ multiplex PCR; TCRdb has only the in-frame clones, and not every one. The table shows 210,000 or so clones, with roughly 66% occurring only once. The sample in question was CD4+ T cells sorted from blood, obtained between weeks 43 and 45, from a patient treated with tofacitinib. These receptors all come from a human donor with alopecia areata.

V is TRBV9 and J is TRBJ2-1; D gene uncertain. The CDR3 is 12 residues long. Germline CDR1 is SGDLS and CDR2 is YYNGEE. The germline V and J ends were trimmed by 3 bases and 9 bases, with 10 bases remaining between them. CDR3 residues: CASSAGWGEQFF. Here the CDR3 DNA reads TGTGCCAGCAGCGCCGGTTGGGGTGAGCAGTTCTTC.

This clone has only a few counts. The V gene is TRBV29-1, the J gene TRBJ2-3; tentative D call: TRBD1 (6 bases). Germline CDR1 SQVTM, CDR2 ANQGSEA. CDR3 size: 13 residues. Trimming took 3 bases from V and 2 from J, leaving 9 bases between them. The CDR3 sequence: CSVDEGHTDTQYF. For the CDR3, the DNA is TGCAGCGTTGACGAGGGACACACAGATACGCAGTATTTT.

V gene TRBV30 combines with J gene TRBJ1-5, with D unclear. The germline V and J ends were trimmed by 3 bases and 3 bases, with 15 bases remaining between them. The germline CDR1 and CDR2 sequences are GTSNPN and SVGIG (reference sequence). The CDR3 extends over 15 amino acids. CDR3 region: CAWSPKVRNNQPQHF. Written as DNA, the CDR3 is TGTGCCTGGAGCCCAAAGGTACGGAACAATCAGCCCCAGCATTTT. Using reference TRBV30 and TRBJ1-5 for the parts outside the CDR3, the full variable domain is SQTIHQWPATLVQPVGSPLSLECTVEGTSNPNLYWYRQAAGRGLQLLFYSVGIGQISSEVPQNLSASRPQDRQFILSSKKLLLSDSGFYLCAWSPKVRNNQPQHFGDGTRLSIL.

The genes are TRBV30 and TRBJ2-5; D gene uncertain. Trimming removed 1 base at V and 2 bases at J, with 17 bases between. This CDR3 spans 16 amino acids. CDR1 and CDR2 from the germline V gene are GTSNPN and SVGIG (reference sequence). The CDR3 sequence: CAWSDGDPRVQETQYF. CDR3 in DNA: TGTGCCTGGAGTGACGGTGACCCGAGAGTTCAAGAGACCCAGTACTTC. Full variable domain (outside the CDR3, taken from reference TRBV30 and TRBJ2-5): SQTIHQWPATLVQPVGSPLSLECTVEGTSNPNLYWYRQAAGRGLQLLFYSVGIGQISSEVPQNLSASRPQDRQFILSSKKLLLSDSGFYLCAWSDGDPRVQETQYFGPGTRLLVL.

The CDR3 coding sequence is TGTGCCAGCAGCGTAGTGTTGGGGGGGCAAGAGACCCAGTACTTC. It is translated as CASSVVLGGQETQYF. This sequence joins TRBV9 and TRBJ2-5, with 7 bases identical to TRBD2. J lost 2 bases, V lost 0 bases, and 4 bases had no gene match. CDR3 length: 15 amino acids. The V gene's germline CDR1 is SGDLS and CDR2 YYNGEE.

The rearrangement links TRBV14 to TRBJ1-2; D unclear. This CDR3 is built from 13 residues. V shed 4 bases and J shed 2 bases, with 8 bases lying between them. CDR1 and CDR2 (germline): SGHDN, FVKESK. The CDR3 DNA reads as TGTGCCAGCAGCCCCGACTTCAACTATGGCTACACCTTC. As protein: CASSPDFNYGYTF.

This sequence joins TRBV7-8 and TRBJ1-6, with 7 bases aligning to TRBD1. There are 15 residues in the CDR3. Germline V CDR1 and CDR2: SGHVS, FQNEAQ. Trimming at V came to 2 bases and at J to 7 bases, leaving 5 bases not matched to a gene. The CDR3 DNA follows: TGTGCCAGCAGCTTATCGCAGGGGGAAAATTCACCCCTCCACTTT. It translates to CASSLSQGENSPLHF.

This clone turned up a few times. V is TRBV2 and J is TRBJ2-3; 9 bases agree with TRBD1. Germline-derived CDR1 and CDR2 are SNHLY and FYNNEI. The CDR3 length is 15 residues. The V segment lost 9 bases and the J segment 2 bases; nucleotides outside the gene matches: 9. In DNA, the CDR3 is TGTGCCAGTCGGACAGGGGCTTCCCTCACAGATACGCAGTATTTT. As protein: CASRTGASLTDTQYF.

The chain uses TRBV11-2 and TRBJ2-6; D not certain. Germline V gene sequence: CDR1 SGHAT, CDR2 FQNNGV. V lost 2 bases, J lost 2 bases, and 7 bases lay in between. The CDR3 runs to 15 residues. The chain's CDR3 is CASSLSPPGANVLTF. CDR3 DNA sequence: TGTGCCAGCAGCTTAAGCCCCCCTGGGGCCAACGTCCTGACTTTC.

V and J are TRBV13 and TRBJ1-2, with D perhaps matching TRBD1 (5 bases). CDR1 is PRHDT, CDR2 FYEKMQ, per germline (reference sequence). V was cut by 5 bases and J by 5 bases, with 18 bases left in between. The CDR3 totals 15 residues. The CDR3 DNA reads TGTGCCAGCAGCCCGGTTATAGGGGAACAATATGGCTACACCTTC. It encodes CASSPVIGEQYGYTF.

At least ten counts were recorded for this clone. This chain links TRBV4-3 with TRBJ1-6, with D tentatively TRBD1 (5 bases). The CDR3 is 15 residues long. The V gene lost 2 bases and the J gene lost 8 bases, with 13 bases spanning the gap. Looked up from germline, CDR1 is LGHNA and CDR2 is YSLEER. CDR3 in amino acids: CASSQQGNDDSPLHF. The CDR3 DNA reads as TGCGCCAGCAGCCAACAGGGAAATGATGATTCACCCCTCCACTTT.

The genes are TRBV30 and TRBJ2-7; 8 nucleotides agree with TRBD2. Germline-derived CDR1 and CDR2 are GTSNPN and SVGIG (reference sequence). V was pared by 3 bases and J by 4 bases, with 11 bases of the junction left unmatched. The CDR3 has 15 residues. This CDR3 is CAWSPTGGASYEQYF. The CDR3 DNA reads TGTGCCTGGAGCCCTACGGGGGGGGCTAGTTACGAGCAGTACTTC. The complete variable domain, with remaining parts taken from reference TRBV30 and TRBJ2-7, reads SQTIHQWPATLVQPVGSPLSLECTVEGTSNPNLYWYRQAAGRGLQLLFYSVGIGQISSEVPQNLSASRPQDRQFILSSKKLLLSDSGFYLCAWSPTGGASYEQYFGPGTRLTVT.